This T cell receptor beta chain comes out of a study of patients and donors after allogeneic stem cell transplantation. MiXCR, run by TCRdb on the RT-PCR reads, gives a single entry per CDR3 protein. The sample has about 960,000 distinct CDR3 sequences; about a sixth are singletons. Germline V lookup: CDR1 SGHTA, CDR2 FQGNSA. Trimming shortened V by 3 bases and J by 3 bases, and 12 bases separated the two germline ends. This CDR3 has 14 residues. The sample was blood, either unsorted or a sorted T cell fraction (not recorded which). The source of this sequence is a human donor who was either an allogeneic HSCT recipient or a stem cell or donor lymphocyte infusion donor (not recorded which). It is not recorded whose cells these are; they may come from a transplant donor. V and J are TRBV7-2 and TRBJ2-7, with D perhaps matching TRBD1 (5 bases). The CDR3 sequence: CASSFGQDVYEQYF. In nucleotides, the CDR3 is TGTGCCAGCAGCTTCGGACAAGACGTCTACGAGCAGTACTTC.